Listed below are T cell receptor beta chains from one sample, sequenced in a study of CD8 T cells in ankylosing spondylitis. One entry per CDR3 protein, called by TCRdb with MiXCR from the 5' RACE reads. The table shows about 500,000 distinct CDR3 sequences, with 5.3% occurring only once. Sequenced sample: blood, either unsorted or a sorted T cell fraction (not recorded which). Source of these receptors: a male donor with ankylosing spondylitis. The CDR3 runs from the conserved cysteine through the conserved F or W. A D gene is named only where the DNA matches it firmly. Clone size, where shown, is once, few, many, or a class for clones that have expanded.

clone_size: many
d_call: -
j_call: TRBJ1-5
v_call: TRBV7-2
cdr3_nt: TGTGCCAGCAGCAACGGTCCCAACAATCAGCCCCAGCATTTT
cdr3_aa: CASSNGPNNQPQHF

clone_size: many
d_call: TRBD1
j_call: TRBJ1-3
v_call: TRBV25-1
cdr3_nt: TGTGCCAGCAGTGATTCTACAGGGGGTGGAAACACCATATATTTT
cdr3_aa: CASSDSTGGGNTIYF

clone_size: many
d_call: -
j_call: TRBJ1-2
v_call: TRBV6-2/TRBV6-3
cdr3_nt: TGTGCCAGCTTATCGTCGGGGGTGAACTATGGCTACACCTTC
cdr3_aa: CASLSSGVNYGYTF

clone_size: few
d_call: -
j_call: TRBJ2-3
v_call: TRBV6-6
cdr3_nt: TGTGCCAGCAGTTACAGTTCAGATACGCAGTATTTT
cdr3_aa: CASSYSSDTQYF

clone_size: -
d_call: TRBD1
j_call: TRBJ2-7
v_call: TRBV10-2
cdr3_nt: TGCGCCAGCAGTTGGAGGATTGGGACAGGGGGGACTATGGAGCAGTACTTC
cdr3_aa: CASSWRIGTGGTMEQYF

clone_size: many
d_call: TRBD1
j_call: TRBJ2-7
v_call: TRBV10-3
cdr3_nt: TGTGCCATCAGGCAGGGGGACGAGCAGTACTTC
cdr3_aa: CAIRQGDEQYF

clone_size: many
d_call: TRBD1
j_call: TRBJ2-1
v_call: TRBV5-1
cdr3_nt: TGCGCCAGCAGCTATGGGACAGCCAGGGGGTACAATGAGCAGTTCTTC
cdr3_aa: CASSYGTARGYNEQFF

clone_size: many
d_call: -
j_call: TRBJ1-6
v_call: TRBV15
cdr3_nt: TGTGCCACCAGCAGAGTAATGGGATACAATTCACCCCTCCACTTT
cdr3_aa: CATSRVMGYNSPLHF

clone_size: many
d_call: -
j_call: TRBJ2-7
v_call: TRBV5-6
cdr3_nt: TGTGCCAGCAGGCCAGCCAAGAGCAGGTACGAGCAGTACTTC
cdr3_aa: CASRPAKSRYEQYF

clone_size: few
d_call: -
j_call: TRBJ2-5
v_call: TRBV7-8
cdr3_nt: TGTGCCAGCAGCCCCCCCGACAGAAGAAGAACCCAGTACTTC
cdr3_aa: CASSPPDRRRTQYF

clone_size: many
d_call: -
j_call: TRBJ2-3
v_call: TRBV5-1
cdr3_nt: TGCGCCAGCAGCTTGAGAGACAACACAGATACGCAGTATTTT
cdr3_aa: CASSLRDNTDTQYF

clone_size: many
d_call: -
j_call: TRBJ2-2
v_call: TRBV5-1
cdr3_nt: TGCGCCAGCAGGTTTAGGACGAACACCGGGGAGCTGTTTTTT
cdr3_aa: CASRFRTNTGELFF

clone_size: many
d_call: -
j_call: TRBJ2-7
v_call: TRBV7-9
cdr3_nt: TGTGCCAGCAGCTTCGCAGGGTCCTACGAGCAGTACTTC
cdr3_aa: CASSFAGSYEQYF

clone_size: many
d_call: TRBD1
j_call: TRBJ2-5
v_call: TRBV7-9
cdr3_nt: TGTGCCAGCAGCGCGGGACAGGGGGGACAAGAGACCCAGTACTTC
cdr3_aa: CASSAGQGGQETQYF

clone_size: few
d_call: -
j_call: TRBJ2-7
v_call: TRBV18
cdr3_nt: TGTGCCAGCTCACCGACGGGGGACGGACCATCCGAGCAGTACTTC
cdr3_aa: CASSPTGDGPSEQYF

clone_size: few
d_call: TRBD2
j_call: TRBJ2-3
v_call: TRBV7-2
cdr3_nt: TGTGCCAGCAGCCCACTAGCGGGGGCCCTGAAGGATACGCAGTATTTT
cdr3_aa: CASSPLAGALKDTQYF

clone_size: many
d_call: TRBD1
j_call: TRBJ1-5
v_call: TRBV15
cdr3_nt: TGTGCCACCAGCCCACGGACAGGAGGAAATCAGCCCCAGCATTTT
cdr3_aa: CATSPRTGGNQPQHF

clone_size: many
d_call: -
j_call: TRBJ2-3
v_call: TRBV7-9
cdr3_nt: TGTGCCAGCAGCCGAGGACCCTCTGGTCTCGATACGCAGTATTTT
cdr3_aa: CASSRGPSGLDTQYF

clone_size: many
d_call: TRBD2
j_call: TRBJ2-2
v_call: TRBV6-6
cdr3_nt: TGTGCCAGCAGCCCGGGGGGGACCGGGGAGCTGTTTTTT
cdr3_aa: CASSPGGTGELFF

clone_size: -
d_call: -
j_call: TRBJ1-5
v_call: TRBV10-3
cdr3_nt: TGTGCCCTGGCCCTTATGTATAGCAATCAGCCCCAGCATTTT
cdr3_aa: CALALMYSNQPQHF

clone_size: many
d_call: -
j_call: TRBJ2-4
v_call: TRBV7-6
cdr3_nt: TGTGCCAGCAGCTTAGGCCCCAGTTCGGCCAAAAACATTCAGTACTTC
cdr3_aa: CASSLGPSSAKNIQYF

clone_size: many
d_call: TRBD1
j_call: TRBJ2-1
v_call: TRBV4-2
cdr3_nt: TGTGCCAGCAGTATAGGGACAGGGGGCTCCTACAATGAGCAGTTCTTC
cdr3_aa: CASSIGTGGSYNEQFF

clone_size: many
d_call: -
j_call: TRBJ2-2
v_call: TRBV4-1
cdr3_nt: TGCGCCAGCAGCCTCGGGGTAGGGAGGACCGGGGAGCTGTTTTTT
cdr3_aa: CASSLGVGRTGELFF

clone_size: many
d_call: -
j_call: TRBJ1-2
v_call: TRBV4-1
cdr3_nt: TGCGCCAGCAGCCCCGCTTCGGGGTCCTATGGCTACACCTTC
cdr3_aa: CASSPASGSYGYTF

clone_size: many
d_call: -
j_call: TRBJ1-2
v_call: TRBV6-4
cdr3_nt: TGTGCCAGCAGTGACGCAAGATCCCTCTACACCTTC
cdr3_aa: CASSDARSLYTF

clone_size: many
d_call: -
j_call: TRBJ1-6
v_call: TRBV12-3/TRBV12-4
cdr3_nt: TGTGCCAGCAGATGGGACCGGAGCTCCTATAATTCACCCCTCCACTTT
cdr3_aa: CASRWDRSSYNSPLHF

clone_size: many
d_call: TRBD2
j_call: TRBJ2-3
v_call: TRBV4-3
cdr3_nt: TGCGCCAGCAGCCAAGTTCTAGCGGGCACAGATACGCAGTATTTT
cdr3_aa: CASSQVLAGTDTQYF